This TCR beta chain was documented in a study of post-analysis software for immune sequencing data. Overall study findings and caveats: There were five or six TRBV segments more frequent in patients than controls, and TRBV5-6, TRBV5-1 and TRBV20-1 were among them.

Prepared libraries of TCR beta cDNA carried unique molecular identifiers. One entry per CDR3 protein results from TCRdb running MiXCR on the PCR reads. The sample records about 500,000 distinct CDR3 sequences, around 40% being singletons. On this clonotype: The antigen is unknown.

CDR3 length equals 15 residues. CDR1 is SGHAT, CDR2 FQDESV, per germline (reference sequence). Trimming took 1 base from V and 2 from J; bases not matched to a gene: 4. This chain connects TRBV11-1 to TRBJ2-5; TRBD1 aligns across 7 bases. The sample comprised blood. The receptor was isolated from a girl between 10 and 17 years old with multiple sclerosis. The CDR3 loop reads CASSLEGGSQETQYF. CDR3 nucleotides: TGTGCCAGCAGCTTAGAAGGGGGCAGTCAAGAGACCCAGTACTTC.